This TCR beta chain was captured in a study of T cells in Graves' hyperthyroidism and ophthalmopathy (dated by TCRdb to the late 2010s). In the study overall: Peripheral blood samples were taken at initial diagnosis, before any treatment was given. To identify distinguishing TCR V-J signatures, a discovery cohort of around 100 patients was used, comprising approximately 40 with Graves' ophthalmopathy and 55 to 65 with stable Graves' hyperthyroidism. An independent validation cohort of around 19 hyperthyroidism patients and approximately 15 patients who later progressed to ophthalmopathy tested prospective prediction of ophthalmopathy. The approximately 90 discovery patients were divided at random into training and test sets in a 7:3 ratio. The study also compared thyroid tissue and blood T-cell repertoires from five or six Graves' hyperthyroidism patients. After blood sampling, hyperthyroidism patients were treated with methimazole at a starting dose of 30 mg daily, and ophthalmopathy patients were treated with high-dose intravenous methylprednisolone. The paper reports TCR Vbeta CDR3 sequencing of more than 120 peripheral blood samples: around 41 ophthalmopathy, about 75 hyperthyroidism and around 17 progressor patients. Study-wide conclusions, independent of this receptor: A 13 V-J signature model separated ophthalmopathy from stable hyperthyroidism, with 87.88% sensitivity and roughly 82% specificity in cross-validation and 80%/75% in testing. Sample size was not statistically predetermined, and blinding of investigators to group allocation was not performed. Most expanded thyroid clonotypes (frequency above 0.001) were also detected in blood, suggesting blood repertoires may reflect thyroid immune responses. In validation, progression to ophthalmopathy was predicted by the model with roughly 71% sensitivity and roughly 76% specificity, a median of approximately 6.5 months before onset.

Stable Graves' hyperthyroidism was defined as no progression to ophthalmopathy during 18 months of follow-up. Hyperthyroidism patients were newly diagnosed, with disease duration under 2 months, and aged 18 to 65 years. Patients with uncontrolled infections, other autoimmune diseases, pregnancy or lactation were excluded. Diagnoses relied on clinical symptoms, serum thyroxine and TRAb, thyroid ultrasound and orbital computed tomography. PBMCs were isolated from 10 ml of fresh peripheral blood by Ficoll-Paque density gradient centrifugation. Total RNA was extracted with Trizol reagent, and quality was checked on an Agilent 2100 Bioanalyzer. TCR beta CDR3 regions were amplified from RNA transcripts. The first round of RT-PCR for the TCR CDR3 was performed with the HTBI primer set and the Qiagen OneStep RT-PCR kit. Libraries were constructed in a second round of multiplex PCR, after which size selection and purification were carried out. Sequencing of the libraries was done on an Illumina HiSeq2000 using paired-end 100 bp reads. Per the authors' processing: Raw data were processed with SOAPnuke, discarding reads with adapters, uncalled bases, mean Phred below 15, or no exact constant-primer or identifier match. High-quality paired reads were merged using COPE v1.2.5, and each unique nucleotide sequence was defined as a clonotype. MiTCR v1.1 was used to align clonotypes to the IMGT TRBV, TRBD and TRBJ reference segments. Only V-J combinations with frequency above 0.0001, covering 99% to 99.2% of repertoires, were analysed. The TCS score was defined as F50 (clonal expansion) divided by E x V (chaos), with BLOSUM62-based TCRdist calculated between CDR3 peptides within each V-J. Welch's t-statistics and random forest reduced roughly 500 V-J features to 13, which were used in a naive Bayes classifier (R e1071). TCRdb reworked the public reads: Q25 trimming with fastp, MiXCR clone assembly, productive beta chains retained. Each CDR3 protein gets just one entry, which takes the most common genes and DNA from the rows behind it. TCRdb's processing, not the authors', yielded these V and J calls. This sample has a few hundred thousand distinct CDR3 sequences in its table, and roughly 14% of those were observed once. The ten largest clones capture 7.5% to 8% of the sample.

CDR1 and CDR2 are drawn from the germline V gene: SGHTA, FQGNSA. V and J are truncated by 3 bases and 10 bases respectively, leaving an intervening sequence of 10 bases. The CDR3 has 12 amino acids, counting the end cysteine and phenylalanine. Only CDR3 DNA is held: 36 bases, read in frame from base 1. This clonotype was seen a few times. Its target antigen remains unknown. The input lacks base qualities; no much larger clone sits a single base away. Rearrangement joined TRBV7-2 to TRBJ2-1, with the D gene not confidently named. This receptor was obtained from a woman aged 18-29 years with Graves' hyperthyroidism. Input material: blood. The CDR3 region has the sequence CASSFHRQEQFF. The nucleotide sequence is TGTGCCAGCAGCTTTCATAGACAAGAGCAGTTCTTC.